This T cell receptor (beta chain) was found in a study of control samples from healthy donors and cancer patients. TCRdb's copy holds only in-frame clones and misses some; the assay was immunoSEQ multiplex PCR. The sample has some 74,000 clones; approximately 90% are singletons. There are 14 residues in the CDR3. Germline V gene data show CDR1 as SEHNR and CDR2 as FQNEAQ (reference sequence). V was cut by 4 bases and J by 8 bases, with 17 bases left in between. The gene calls are TRBV7-9 and TRBJ1-2; a weak D match, TRBD1 (6 bases). The sequencing sample was made of blood. The TCR sequence derives from a woman between 50 and 59 years old in good health. CDR3 residues: CASSSRSGDGGYTF. DNA for the CDR3: TGTGCCAGCAGCTCCCGCTCAGGGGACGGAGGCTACACCTTC.